What follows are 27 T cell receptor beta chains derived from one specimen sequenced in a study of T cell responses to AZD1222 COVID-19 vaccine. Repertoires were generated with immunoSEQ multiplex PCR, while TCRdb's copy carries only in-frame clones and drops some. The data contain about 99,000 clones, about 85% of them seen just once; the ten biggest clones take up about 2.9%. Sequenced material: peripheral blood, taken on day 0 of AZD1222 vaccination. These receptor sequences come from an adult in good health.

The gene calls are TRBV11-3 and TRBJ2-4, with D unclear. The CDR3 covers 16 residues. Germline assignment: CDR1 SGHNT and CDR2 YENEEA. V lost 4 bases and J lost 0, with 13 bases in between. The chain's CDR3 is CASSSRSFGAKNIQYF. In nucleotides, the CDR3 is TGTGCCAGCAGCTCCCGGAGTTTCGGAGCCAAAAACATTCAGTACTTC.

This clone has just one count. The V call is TRBV6-5, the J call TRBJ1-1; TRBD1 aligns across 8 bases. Germline V CDR1 and CDR2: MNHEY, SVGAGI. J gave up 5 bases and V 0 bases, and 8 bases lay outside the gene matches. The CDR3 spans 16 residues. CDR3 in amino acids: CASSYSKYRGMTEAFF. CDR3 DNA sequence: TGTGCCAGCAGTTACTCGAAATACAGGGGGATGACTGAAGCTTTCTTT.

V usage is TRBV27 and J usage is TRBJ1-5; D remains ambiguous. V shed 8 bases and J shed 2 bases, with 10 bases lying between them. The germline V gene encodes CDR1 MNHEY and CDR2 SMNVEV (reference sequence). This CDR3 is built from 13 residues. In nucleotides, the CDR3 is TGTGCCAGCGCTAAGTACCGCAATCAGCCCCAGCATTTT. Its translation is CASAKYRNQPQHF.

J is TRBJ1-4 and V is TRBV5-5; TRBD1 agrees at 10 bases. J lost 6 bases, V lost 4 bases, and 12 bases had no gene match. Germline CDR1 is SGHKS and CDR2 is YYEKEE (reference sequence). The CDR3 sequence is 17 residues long. CDR3 residues: CASSRGTGVGADEKLFF. For the CDR3, the DNA is TGTGCCAGCAGCCGCGGGACAGGGGTTGGGGCGGATGAAAAACTGTTTTTT.

The J gene is TRBJ1-2, the V gene TRBV12-3 or TRBV12-4, with D unresolved. The CDR3 covers 13 residues. V lost 1 base and J lost 2, with 5 bases in between. DNA of the CDR3: TGTGCCAGCAGTTTAGGTCAAAACTATGGCTACACCTTC. Translating gives CASSLGQNYGYTF.

This sequence joins TRBV7-9 and TRBJ2-2; D not resolved. CDR3 size: 12 residues. With 5 bases removed from V and 3 bases from J, the gap between germline ends came to 4 bases. Germline CDR1 is SEHNR and CDR2 is FQNEAQ (reference sequence). The CDR3 DNA follows: TGTGCCAGCAGCGTCGACACCGGGGAGCTGTTTTTT. Encoded protein: CASSVDTGELFF.

CDR3 residues: CASSLEAGGSGNTIYF. The CDR3, as DNA: TGCGCCAGCAGCTTGGAGGCAGGGGGCTCCGGAAACACCATATATTTT. This chain links TRBV5-1 with TRBJ1-3; 8 bases fit TRBD1. CDR3 size: 16 residues. Germline CDR1 and CDR2: SGHRS and YFSETQ. J was trimmed by 4 bases and V by 0 bases; bases with no gene match: 6.

The count of this clone is one. This chain connects TRBV3-1 (or the pseudogene TRBV3-2) to TRBJ2-1; TRBD2 matches 8 bases. The CDR3 extends over 15 amino acids. Germline trimming cut 1 base from V and 12 bases from J; bases unmatched to any gene: 11. Germline CDR1 LGHDT, CDR2 YNNKEL (reference sequence). CDR3 bases: TGTGCCAGCAGCCAAGGAACTGTAGCGGGACTGGGGCAGTTCTTC. Amino acids: CASSQGTVAGLGQFF.

In nucleotides, the CDR3 is TGTGCCAGCAGCTCGGGGGCAACAGGGAAAAATTCACCCCTCCACTTT. Its translation is CASSSGATGKNSPLHF. The chain recombines TRBV11-2 with TRBJ1-6; maybe TRBD1 (6 bases). With 4 bases removed from V and 7 bases from J, the gap between germline ends came to 17 bases. Germline V lookup: CDR1 SGHAT, CDR2 FQNNGV. This CDR3 has 16 residues.

The V call is TRBV6-5, the J call TRBJ2-5; 8 bases are a match to TRBD1. The length of the CDR3 is 14 residues. Trimming removed 5 bases from V and 4 bases from J; junction bases left unmatched: 6. Looked up from germline, CDR1 is MNHEY and CDR2 is SVGAGI. The chain's CDR3 is CASSLQGAGETQYF. The DNA for the CDR3 is TGTGCCAGCAGTCTTCAGGGGGCAGGAGAGACCCAGTACTTC.

The chain carries TRBV13 and TRBJ2-1; 9 bases match TRBD2. Trimming at V came to 4 bases and at J to 1 base, leaving 11 bases not matched to a gene. Germline V gives CDR1 PRHDT, CDR2 FYEKMQ (reference sequence). This CDR3 is 18 amino acids long. The CDR3 DNA sequence: TGTGCCAGCAGCTCCCGCGGGCGGGGGGGGAGGTCCTACAATGAGCAGTTCTTC. Its protein is CASSSRGRGGRSYNEQFF.

The rearrangement uses TRBV29-1 and TRBJ2-7, with a weak D call TRBD1 (6 bases). Germline lookup yields CDR1 SQVTM and CDR2 ANQGSEA. V lost 6 bases to trimming and J lost 3 bases, with 21 bases between them. CDR3 length: 15 residues. CDR3 residues: CSVMGLTQGIYEQYF. CDR3 bases: TGCAGCGTAATGGGCCTTACCCAGGGGATCTACGAGCAGTACTTC.

This chain joins TRBV29-1 and TRBJ1-1; 8 bases fit TRBD1. With V trimmed by 8 bases and J by 4 bases, 6 bases remained unmatched. This CDR3 region has 12 residues. Looked up from germline, CDR1 is SQVTM and CDR2 is ANQGSEA. Written as DNA, the CDR3 is TGCAGCATGTCCACAGGGGGCACTGAAGCTTTCTTT. Residues: CSMSTGGTEAFF.

Comments on this clone: An end of the junction differs from the germline gene, which may be a read error. This chain links TRBV5-1 with TRBJ2-1, with D unresolved. The CDR3 is made up of 17 amino acids. Germline-derived CDR1 and CDR2 are SGHRS and YFSETQ. CDR3 DNA: TGTGCCAGCAGCTTGGCCGAGCTCCTGAGCTCCTACAATGAGCAGTTCTTC. This codes for CASSLAELLSSYNEQFF. Complete variable domain (other parts from reference TRBV5-1 and TRBJ2-1): KAGVTQTPRYLIKTRGQQVTLSCSPISGHRSVSWYQQTPGQGLQFLFEYFSETQRNKGNFPGRFSGRQFSNSRSEMNVSTLELGDSALYLCASSLAELLSSYNEQFFGPGTRLTVL.

This chain links TRBV29-1 with TRBJ1-2, with D perhaps TRBD1 (5 bases). The V gene lost 4 bases and the J gene lost 8 bases, with 14 bases spanning the gap. Germline V gives CDR1 SQVTM, CDR2 ANQGSEA. This CDR3 has 12 amino acids. CDR3 sequence reads: CSVGSGQWGYTF. The CDR3 DNA is TGCAGCGTTGGATCGGGGCAATGGGGCTACACCTTC.

Turning to this clone: This sample also contains other DNA sequences that code for the same CDR3. The chain uses TRBV6-2 or TRBV6-3 and TRBJ1-5, with D unclear. This CDR3 region has 14 residues. With 0 bases removed from V and 3 bases from J, the gap between germline ends came to 6 bases. The germline V gene encodes CDR1 MNHEY and CDR2 SVGEGT. The CDR3 sequence is CASSYSGSNQPQHF. CDR3 bases: TGTGCCAGCAGTTACTCGGGGTCCAATCAGCCCCAGCATTTT.

The V and J genes are TRBV7-3 and TRBJ2-1; no definite D call. Germline CDR1 and CDR2: SGHTA and FQGTGA. This CDR3 is 14 amino acids long. V was trimmed by 6 bases and J by 4 bases, leaving 13 bases between them. In DNA form, the CDR3 reads TGTGCCAGCAGTCGAGACGGAGCGTACAATGAGCAGTTCTTC. It specifies CASSRDGAYNEQFF.

The rearrangement uses TRBV19 and TRBJ2-2, with 9 positions matching TRBD1. Germline CDR1 reads LNHDA; CDR2 reads SQIVND (reference sequence). Trimming cost V 6 bases and J 4 bases; bases outside gene matches: 6. There are 15 residues in the CDR3. Here the CDR3 DNA reads TGTGCCAGTAGCCTACGACAGGGGGGCACCGGGGAGCTGTTTTTT. Amino acids: CASSLRQGGTGELFF.

This clone has just one count. The genes are TRBV19 and TRBJ1-5; perhaps TRBD1 as D (6 bases). Trimming cost V 1 base and J 3 bases, with 16 bases left between them. This CDR3 spans 17 amino acids. Per germline, CDR1 LNHDA and CDR2 SQIVND (reference sequence). CDR3 DNA: TGTGCCAGTAGTATAGGGGGAGGGCAGGGGCTCAATCAGCCCCAGCATTTT. Translated: CASSIGGGQGLNQPQHF.

The chain uses TRBV30 and TRBJ2-5; D gene unclear. V was pared by 6 bases and J by 7 bases, with 12 bases between. Germline V gives CDR1 GTSNPN, CDR2 SVGIG (reference sequence). The length of the CDR3 is 11 residues. The CDR3 DNA follows: TGTGCCTGTGAAATTTTAGGGACCCAGTACTTC. It specifies CACEILGTQYF.

The CDR3 loop is CASSIDPQTPLHF. Here the CDR3 DNA reads TGTGCCAGTAGTATAGATCCACAAACACCCCTCCACTTT. The chain links TRBV19 to TRBJ1-6; D unresolved. This CDR3 has 13 amino acids. V shed 0 bases and J shed 11 bases, with 8 bases lying between them. Germline CDR1 reads LNHDA; CDR2 reads SQIVND (reference sequence).

This sequence joins TRBV9 and TRBJ2-7, with TRBD1 matching over 8 bases. V lost 3 bases and J lost 4; bases outside the gene matches: 9. Germline V gene lookup returns CDR1 SGDLS and CDR2 YYNGEE. This CDR3 comprises 15 residues. CDR3 DNA sequence: TGTGCCAGCAGCGCGACCGGGACAGGAGGGTACGAGCAGTACTTC. Residues: CASSATGTGGYEQYF. The whole variable domain, filled in from reference TRBV9 and TRBJ2-7, reads DSGVTQTPKHLITATGQRVTLRCSPRSGDLSVYWYQQSLDQGLQFLIQYYNGEERAKGNILERFSAQQFPDLHSELNLSSLELGDSALYFCASSATGTGGYEQYFGPGTRLTVT.

The rearrangement uses TRBV7-3 and TRBJ1-1; TRBD1 agrees at 7 bases. This CDR3 comprises 15 residues. Germline lookup yields CDR1 SGHTA and CDR2 FQGTGA. The V segment lost 5 bases and the J segment 5 bases; nucleotides outside the gene matches: 11. The chain's CDR3 is CASSPRQGGLTEAFF. For the CDR3, the DNA is TGTGCCAGCAGCCCGCGACAGGGTGGATTAACTGAAGCTTTCTTT.

CDR3 DNA: TGTGCCAGCAGCTTAAGGAGGGCAGGCACAGATACGCAGTATTTT. This codes for CASSLRRAGTDTQYF. The chain combines TRBV7-2 with TRBJ2-3; D is perhaps TRBD2 (6 bases). Germline lookup yields CDR1 SGHTA and CDR2 FQGNSA. The CDR3 runs 15 residues. V lost 2 bases, J lost 1 base, and 10 bases lay in between.

V usage is TRBV5-5 and J usage is TRBJ2-2, with TRBD2 matching over 8 bases. The trim removed 7 bases at V and 2 bases at J, leaving 7 bases unmatched. CDR3 length equals 15 residues. Germline loops: CDR1 SGHKS, CDR2 YYEKEE (reference sequence). The CDR3 protein is CASAGRGENTGELFF. In DNA form, the CDR3 reads TGTGCCAGCGCAGGGCGGGGGGAAAACACCGGGGAGCTGTTTTTT. The complete variable domain, with remaining parts taken from reference TRBV5-5 and TRBJ2-2, reads DAGVTQSPTHLIKTRGQQVTLRCSPISGHKSVSWYQQVLGQGPQFIFQYYEKEERGRGNFPDRFSARQFPNYSSELNVNALLLGDSALYLCASAGRGENTGELFFGEGSRLTVL.

The chain recombines TRBV6-2 or TRBV6-3 with TRBJ2-2, with a tentative D call TRBD1 (6 bases). Germline CDR1 reads MNHEY; CDR2 reads SVGEGT. Trimming removed 5 bases at V and 1 base at J, with 14 bases between. The CDR3 totals 16 residues. CDR3 sequence (DNA): TGTGCCAGCAGTGATTTGGGGACAAAGAACACCGGGGAGCTGTTTTTT. This encodes CASSDLGTKNTGELFF.

This chain joins TRBV3-1 (or the pseudogene TRBV3-2) and TRBJ1-2; 8 nucleotides match TRBD1. After removal of 1 base from V and 5 bases from J, the junction contained 6 bases not matched to a gene. The CDR3 sequence is 15 residues long. Per germline, CDR1 LGHDT and CDR2 YNNKEL (reference sequence). The CDR3 reads CASSQGRQGLYGYTF. CDR3 nucleotide sequence: TGTGCCAGCAGCCAAGGGAGACAGGGGCTGTATGGCTACACCTTC.